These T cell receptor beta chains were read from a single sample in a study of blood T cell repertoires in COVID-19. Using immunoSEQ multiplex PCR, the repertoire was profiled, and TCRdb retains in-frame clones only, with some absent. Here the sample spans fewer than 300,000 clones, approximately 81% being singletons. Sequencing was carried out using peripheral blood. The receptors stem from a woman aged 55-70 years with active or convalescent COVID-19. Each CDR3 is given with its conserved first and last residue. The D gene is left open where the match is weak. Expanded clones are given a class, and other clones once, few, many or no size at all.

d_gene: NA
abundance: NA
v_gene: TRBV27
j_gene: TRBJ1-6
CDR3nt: TGTGCCAGCAGTTTAGGGGGCCTCTATAATTCACCCCTCCACTTT
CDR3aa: CASSLGGLYNSPLHF

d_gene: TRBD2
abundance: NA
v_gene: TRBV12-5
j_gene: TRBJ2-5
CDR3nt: TGTGCTAGTGGTTTGGTCAGACTAGCGGGGGACACCATTGAAGAGACCCAGTACTTC
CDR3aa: CASGLVRLAGDTIEETQYF

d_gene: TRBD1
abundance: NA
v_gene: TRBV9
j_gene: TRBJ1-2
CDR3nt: TGTGCCAGCAGCGGAGGGACAGGGGGCTGGTATGGCTACACCTTC
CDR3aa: CASSGGTGGWYGYTF

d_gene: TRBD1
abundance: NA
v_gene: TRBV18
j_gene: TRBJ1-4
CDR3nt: TGTGCCAGCTCACAAGGACAGGGGAGAGCTAATGAAAAACTGTTTTTT
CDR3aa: CASSQGQGRANEKLFF

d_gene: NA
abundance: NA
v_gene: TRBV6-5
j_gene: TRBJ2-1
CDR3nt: TGTGCCAGTAAACAGGGCTACAATGAGCAGTTCTTC
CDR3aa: CASKQGYNEQFF

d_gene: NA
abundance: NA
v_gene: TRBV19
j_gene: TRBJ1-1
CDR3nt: TGTGCCAGTAAAAAAGCCCCCCGCATGAACACTGAAGCTTTCTTT
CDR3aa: CASKKAPRMNTEAFF

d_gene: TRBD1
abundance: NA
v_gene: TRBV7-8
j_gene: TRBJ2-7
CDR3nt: TGTGCCAGCAGCTTCCCGGGACAGGGGACCTACGAGCAGTACTTC
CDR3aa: CASSFPGQGTYEQYF

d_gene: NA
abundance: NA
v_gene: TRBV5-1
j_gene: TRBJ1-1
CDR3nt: TGCGCCAGCAGCCCCGCGGGGCAGTCGAACACTGAAGCTTTCTTT
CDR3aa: CASSPAGQSNTEAFF

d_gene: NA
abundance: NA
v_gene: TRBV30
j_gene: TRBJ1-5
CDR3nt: TGTGCCTGGAGGCGCGTGGGGGAGGGTCAGCCCCAGCATTTT
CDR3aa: CAWRRVGEGQPQHF

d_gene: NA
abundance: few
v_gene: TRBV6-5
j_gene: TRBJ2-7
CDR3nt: TGTGCCAGCAGTTACTCGCACAGCTACGAGCAGTACTTC
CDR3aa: CASSYSHSYEQYF

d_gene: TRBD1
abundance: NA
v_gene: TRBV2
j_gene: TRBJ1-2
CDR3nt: TGTGCCAGCAGTAGACAGGGGGACTATGGCTACACCTTC
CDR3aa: CASSRQGDYGYTF

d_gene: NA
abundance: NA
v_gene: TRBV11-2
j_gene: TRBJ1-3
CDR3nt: TGTGCCAGCAGCTCTTTCTCTGGAAACACCATATATTTT
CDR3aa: CASSSFSGNTIYF

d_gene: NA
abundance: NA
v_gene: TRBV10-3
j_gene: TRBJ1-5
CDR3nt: TGTGCCATCAGTGAGTACGGTGTAATCTCTCAGCCCCAGCATTTT
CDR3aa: CAISEYGVISQPQHF

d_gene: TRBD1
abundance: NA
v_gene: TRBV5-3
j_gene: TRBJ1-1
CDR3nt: TGTGCCAGATGTACTGGACAGGGACCGAACACTGAAGCTTTCTTT
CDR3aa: CARCTGQGPNTEAFF

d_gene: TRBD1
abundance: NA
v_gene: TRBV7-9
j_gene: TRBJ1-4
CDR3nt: TGTGCCAGCAGCGGACAGGGTCGGGAAAAACTGTTTTTT
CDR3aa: CASSGQGREKLFF

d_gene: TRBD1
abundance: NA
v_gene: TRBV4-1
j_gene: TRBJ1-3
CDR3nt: TGCGCCAGCAGCCAATATACAGGGGGTGGGGGAAACACCATATATTTT
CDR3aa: CASSQYTGGGGNTIYF

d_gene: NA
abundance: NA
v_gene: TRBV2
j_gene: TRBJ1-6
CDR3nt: TGTGCCAGCAGAAACCGGGGGGTGTCACCCCTCCACTTT
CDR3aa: CASRNRGVSPLHF